This TCR beta chain was identified in a study of T cell changes during pregnancy in multiple sclerosis. This table comes from immunoSEQ multiplex PCR, and its TCRdb copy is limited to in-frame clones, with some not included. There are tens of thousands of clones in the sample; 85% to 95% occur only once, and 1.5% to 2% lies in the top ten. The ends lost 0 bases at V and 3 bases at J; junction bases unmatched: 5. In germline, CDR1 is SEHNR, CDR2 FQNEAQ (reference sequence). The CDR3 consists of 17 residues. The chain couples TRBV7-9 to TRBJ2-1; TRBD2 matches at 10 bases. The sequenced sample was peripheral blood, obtained in the second trimester of pregnancy. This TCR derives from a female donor with multiple sclerosis, enrolled in a pregnancy study. The chain's CDR3 is CASSLAPSSGSYNEQFF. The CDR3 DNA follows: TGTGCCAGCAGCTTAGCGCCGTCTAGCGGGAGCTACAATGAGCAGTTCTTC.